The 26 T cell receptor beta chains below all came from one sample that was sequenced in a study of human versus mouse CDR3 diversity and MHC coevolution. Data came from immunoSEQ multiplex PCR; TCRdb stores just in-frame clones and leaves some out. Of about 77,000 clones in the sample, 85% to 95% were seen once. The sample taken for sequencing was naive CD4+ T cells from blood. Subset reported: CD45RO-negative CD62L-positive naive CD4 T cells. These receptors were collected from a person between 25 and 70 years old in good health.

V and J are TRBV6-1 and TRBJ1-4, with D perhaps matching TRBD1 (6 bases). The V and J ends lost 7 bases and 2 bases respectively, with 14 bases between them. CDR1 MNHNS and CDR2 SASEGT come from the germline V gene. The CDR3 totals 15 residues. The CDR3 loop is CASNQRTETNEKLFF. The CDR3 DNA is TGTGCCAGCAACCAACGGACAGAGACTAATGAAAAACTGTTTTTT.

This clone was seen a single time. The chain is built from TRBV28 and TRBJ1-1; tentatively, D is TRBD1 (6 bases). Trimming removed 2 bases from V and 8 bases from J, with 6 bases in between. The V gene's germline CDR1 is MDHEN and CDR2 SYDVKM. The CDR3 runs 11 residues. The CDR3 reads CASSLDREAFF. CDR3 bases: TGTGCCAGCAGTTTAGACAGGGAAGCTTTCTTT.

The gene calls are TRBV7-2 and TRBJ2-7, with D possibly TRBD1 on 5 matching bases. The ends were cut back, 4 bases at V and 1 base at J, with 17 bases in the middle. From germline, CDR1 is SGHTA and CDR2 FQGNSA. The length of the CDR3 is 16 residues. CDR3 sequence (DNA): TGTGCCAGCAGCTCCAGGGTACATGAGAAATCCTACGAGCAGTACTTC. This codes for CASSSRVHEKSYEQYF.

The chain has TRBV15 and TRBJ2-7, with 8 bases fitting TRBD2. The J segment lost 12 bases and the V segment lost 5 bases, leaving 9 bases of the junction unmatched. This CDR3 is 12 amino acids long. Germline lookup yields CDR1 LNHNV and CDR2 YYDKDF (reference sequence). The CDR3 region has the DNA TGTGCCACCAGCCGAGCGGGAGCCCATCCGTACTTC. Translation gives CATSRAGAHPYF.

The chain uses TRBV7-9 and TRBJ2-7, with 8 bases lining up with TRBD1. CDR3 length: 14 residues. Germline loops: CDR1 SEHNR, CDR2 FQNEAQ (reference sequence). The V and J ends lost 4 bases and 0 bases, in that order; junction bases with no gene match: 2. In DNA, the CDR3 is TGTGCCAGCAGCTGGGGACAGGACTCCTACGAGCAGTACTTC. It codes for CASSWGQDSYEQYF.

This clone has a single count. The V call is TRBV28, the J call TRBJ2-7, with TRBD1 matching 7 bases. CDR1 is MDHEN, CDR2 SYDVKM, per germline. The J segment lost 6 bases and the V segment lost 5 bases, leaving 13 bases of the junction unmatched. The CDR3 spans 15 residues. The CDR3 DNA reads as TGTGCCAGCAGTCGTAAAGTAGACAGGGCGGGCGAGCAGTACTTC. It yields the protein CASSRKVDRAGEQYF.

The rearrangement uses TRBV15 and TRBJ2-2; 8 bases match TRBD2. The V gene end was trimmed by 9 bases and the J gene end by 7 bases; junction bases not matched to a gene: 7. CDR1 and CDR2 from the germline V gene are LNHNV and YYDKDF (reference sequence). The length of the CDR3 is 13 residues. The CDR3 coding sequence is TGTGCCACGACCGGGGGGGTTAGCGGGGAGCTGTTTTTT. Protein sequence: CATTGGVSGELFF.

The rearrangement links TRBV30 to TRBJ2-3; 7 bases agree with TRBD2. V shed 5 bases and J 4 bases; nucleotides not matched to a gene: 9. This CDR3 is built from 14 residues. Looked up from germline, CDR1 is GTSNPN and CDR2 is SVGIG (reference sequence). CDR3 in amino acids: CAWEARAGSDTQYF. As DNA, the CDR3 is TGTGCCTGGGAGGCTCGAGCGGGATCAGATACGCAGTATTTT.

The chain links TRBV6-5 to TRBJ1-5; 9 nucleotides line up with TRBD1. Germline trimming cut 6 bases from V and 4 bases from J; bases unmatched to any gene: 1. This CDR3 contains 13 residues. In germline, CDR1 is MNHEY, CDR2 SVGAGI. The CDR3 region has the DNA TGTGCCAGCAGCGGGACAGGGAATCAGCCCCAGCATTTT. Its protein is CASSGTGNQPQHF.

Comments on this clone: Germline and junction disagree at one end, which may indicate a read error. For the CDR3, the DNA is TGCGCCAACAGCCAAGGGCCCAGGGGCCTTACCTACGAGCAGTACTTC. As protein: CANSQGPRGLTYEQYF. The chain uses TRBV4-1 and TRBJ2-7; a weak D match, TRBD1 (6 bases). The CDR3 is 16 residues long. Germline lookup yields CDR1 MGHRA and CDR2 YSYEKL.

In nucleotides, the CDR3 is TGTGCCAGCAGCGCCTACAGGGGGCGCGAGCAGTACTTC. This encodes CASSAYRGREQYF. J is TRBJ2-7 and V is TRBV7-3; the match to TRBD1 covers 9 bases. The CDR3 has 13 amino acids. CDR1 SGHTA and CDR2 FQGTGA come from the germline V gene. With V trimmed by 5 bases and J by 6 bases, 5 bases remained unmatched. The full variable domain, rest sourced from reference TRBV7-3 and TRBJ2-7, is GAGVSQTPSNKVTEKGKYVELRCDPISGHTALYWYRQSLGQGPEFLIYFQGTGAADDSGLPNDRFFAVRPEGSVSTLKIQRTERGDSAVYLCASSAYRGREQYFGPGTRLTVT.

The chain carries TRBV14 and TRBJ1-2; D remains ambiguous. The V and J ends lost 2 bases and 8 bases respectively, with 6 bases between them. Looked up from germline, CDR1 is SGHDN and CDR2 is FVKESK. This CDR3 has 11 amino acids. The CDR3 bases are TGTGCCAGCAGCCAATGGAGAGGCTACACCTTC. It yields the protein CASSQWRGYTF.

This clone was picked up one time. V and J are TRBV6-1 and TRBJ2-3; the D is unclear. This CDR3 has 11 residues. Per germline, CDR1 MNHNS and CDR2 SASEGT. The ends were cut back, 3 bases at V and 8 bases at J, with 6 bases in the middle. The CDR3 is CASSELATQYF. The CDR3 DNA reads TGTGCCAGCAGTGAGTTAGCTACGCAGTATTTT.

This clone was seen just once. This chain connects TRBV27 to TRBJ2-2, with 10 bases matching TRBD2. Trimming cost V 2 bases and J 3 bases; bases outside gene matches: 9. This CDR3 is 18 amino acids long. From germline, CDR1 is MNHEY and CDR2 SMNVEV (reference sequence). This chain's CDR3 is CASSLVSSGSGHTGELFF. CDR3 DNA: TGTGCCAGCAGTTTAGTGTCTAGCGGGAGTGGTCACACCGGGGAGCTGTTTTTT.

The chain has TRBV10-1 and TRBJ1-3, with D tentatively TRBD1 (5 bases). Trimming pared 5 bases from V and 0 bases from J, leaving 8 bases between. The germline V gene encodes CDR1 WNHNN and CDR2 SYGVQD (reference sequence). The CDR3 totals 14 residues. CDR3 residues: CASSQTVSGNTIYF. The CDR3 DNA sequence: TGCGCCAGCAGTCAGACAGTCTCTGGAAACACCATATATTTT.

V usage is TRBV2 and J usage is TRBJ1-2; 9 bases match TRBD1. Germline CDR1 SNHLY, CDR2 FYNNEI. The CDR3 has 15 amino acids. J lost 7 bases, V lost 2 bases, and 8 bases had no gene match. The CDR3 is CASSEYTGGFRGYTF. The CDR3 nucleotides read TGTGCCAGCAGTGAATACACAGGGGGCTTTCGTGGCTACACCTTC.

This sequence joins TRBV28 and TRBJ1-1; D may be TRBD1 (6 bases). The CDR3 runs 13 residues. The V gene's germline CDR1 is MDHEN and CDR2 SYDVKM. V was pared by 6 bases and J by 9 bases, with 17 bases between. The CDR3 here is CASRSGQLEQAFF. The CDR3 DNA sequence: TGTGCCAGCAGATCCGGACAGCTCGAGCAAGCTTTCTTT.

The chain has TRBV19 and TRBJ1-5, with TRBD1 identical over 9 bases. The CDR3 is made up of 15 amino acids. With 5 bases clipped from V and 5 bases from J, the junction kept 7 bases outside the gene matches. In germline, CDR1 is LNHDA, CDR2 SQIVND (reference sequence). The CDR3 spells CASSPWDRADQPQHF. The CDR3 nucleotides read TGTGCCAGTAGTCCCTGGGACAGGGCGGATCAGCCCCAGCATTTT.

The V call is TRBV7-3, the J call TRBJ2-3, with a possible D match to TRBD1 (6 bases). Trimming removed 2 bases at V and 4 bases at J, with 7 bases between. The CDR3 runs to 13 residues. Per germline, CDR1 SGHTA and CDR2 FQGTGA. The CDR3 sequence is CASSLGGPDTQYF. DNA of the CDR3: TGTGCCAGCAGCTTAGGGGGCCCAGATACGCAGTATTTT.

The J gene is TRBJ2-2, the V gene TRBV27, with TRBD2 matching 13 bases. The CDR3 length is 14 residues. Trimming removed 6 bases from V and 6 bases from J; junction bases left unmatched: 1. CDR1 and CDR2 from the germline V gene are MNHEY and SMNVEV (reference sequence). Here the CDR3 DNA reads TGTGCCAGCAGGGGGACTAGCGGGGCCGGGGAGCTGTTTTTT. This translates into CASRGTSGAGELFF.

The V and J genes are TRBV7-8 and TRBJ2-1, with 12 bases matching TRBD2. J gave up 4 bases and V 4 bases, and 17 bases lay outside the gene matches. Germline lookup yields CDR1 SGHVS and CDR2 FQNEAQ. This CDR3 contains 20 residues. The CDR3 DNA reads TGTGCCAGCAGCTCCCTACGTGGGGCTAGCGGGGGGGCCGGGTACAATGAGCAGTTCTTC. This codes for CASSSLRGASGGAGYNEQFF.

This clone was observed a single time. This rearrangement joins TRBV7-2 to TRBJ1-2; maybe TRBD1 (6 bases). The CDR3 loop spans 13 amino acids. The V gene's germline CDR1 is SGHTA and CDR2 FQGNSA. With 1 base removed from V and 13 bases from J, the gap between germline ends came to 16 bases. Here the CDR3 DNA reads TGTGCCAGCAGCTTAGACGGGCTGGGGGCTTTCACCTTC. This translates into CASSLDGLGAFTF.

V gene TRBV28 combines with J gene TRBJ1-5; 8 bases are shared with TRBD1. Germline values: CDR1 MDHEN, CDR2 SYDVKM. This CDR3 is 17 amino acids long. V shed 4 bases, J shed 0 bases, and the junction held 8 bases outside the gene matches. This CDR3 reads CASSSHQGTGSNQPQHF. The CDR3 region has the DNA TGTGCCAGCAGTTCTCATCAAGGGACAGGTAGCAATCAGCCCCAGCATTTT.

This clone was seen just once. The chain has TRBV5-8 and TRBJ1-2; D not resolved. Trimming cost V 2 bases and J 2 bases, with 7 bases left between them. The CDR3 is 13 amino acids. Looked up from germline, CDR1 is SGHTS and CDR2 is YDEGEE. The CDR3 here is CASSLEANYGYTF. The CDR3 nucleotides are TGTGCCAGCAGCTTAGAGGCCAACTATGGCTACACCTTC.

The chain has TRBV7-9 and TRBJ2-1; 10 bases agree with TRBD2. V was pared by 10 bases and J by 9 bases, with 12 bases of the junction left unmatched. The CDR3 is 14 residues long. Germline V gene lookup returns CDR1 SEHNR and CDR2 FQNEAQ (reference sequence). The CDR3: CATGTSGDEGEQFF. The DNA of the CDR3 is TGTGCCACTGGAACTAGCGGGGATGAGGGTGAGCAGTTCTTC.

The rearrangement joins TRBV6-5 to TRBJ1-1; 7 bases line up with TRBD1. This CDR3 has 14 residues. Germline CDR1 reads MNHEY; CDR2 reads SVGAGI. V lost 6 bases, J lost 4 bases, and 8 bases stayed unmatched. CDR3 sequence (DNA): TGTGCCAGCAGCCGCCTGGCAGGGGGCACTGAAGCTTTCTTT. Translated: CASSRLAGGTEAFF.